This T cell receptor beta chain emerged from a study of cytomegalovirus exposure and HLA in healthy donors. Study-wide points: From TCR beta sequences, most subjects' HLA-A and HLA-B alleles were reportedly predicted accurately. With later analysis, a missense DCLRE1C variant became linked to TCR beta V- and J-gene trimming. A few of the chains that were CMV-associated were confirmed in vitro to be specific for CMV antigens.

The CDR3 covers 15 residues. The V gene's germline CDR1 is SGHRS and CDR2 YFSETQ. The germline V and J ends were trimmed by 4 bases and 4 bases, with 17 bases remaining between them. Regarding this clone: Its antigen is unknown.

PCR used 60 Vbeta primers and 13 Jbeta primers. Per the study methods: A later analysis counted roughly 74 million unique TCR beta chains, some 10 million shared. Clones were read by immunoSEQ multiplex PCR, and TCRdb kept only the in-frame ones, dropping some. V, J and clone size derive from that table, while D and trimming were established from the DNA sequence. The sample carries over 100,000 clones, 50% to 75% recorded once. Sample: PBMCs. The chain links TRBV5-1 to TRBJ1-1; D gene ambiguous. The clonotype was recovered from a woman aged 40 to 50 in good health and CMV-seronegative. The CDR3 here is CASSHKLPLGTEAFF. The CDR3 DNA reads TGCGCCAGCAGCCACAAGTTGCCTCTAGGCACTGAAGCTTTCTTT.